The clone carrying this T cell receptor (beta chain) is medium-sized by share. The CDR3 runs 15 residues. Trimming left V 3 bases short and J 5 bases short, with 14 bases between. Germline assignment: CDR1 SGHAT and CDR2 FQDESV (reference sequence). The sample belongs to a study of early T cells in non-severe SARS-CoV-2 infection. Overall study context: Sequencing used unsorted whole-blood bulk RNA, so chains lack pairing.

Individual cDNA molecules carried attached unique molecular identifiers. One entry per CDR3 protein, called by TCRdb with MiXCR from the 5' RACE reads. The sample shows 35,000 to 45,000 distinct CDR3 sequences, 10% to 15% of them seen only once. V gene TRBV11-1 combines with J gene TRBJ2-1, with TRBD1 as a possible D gene (5 bases). The clonotype comes from an adult who was a healthcare worker with PCR-confirmed SARS-CoV-2 infection or an uninfected control (not recorded which). Sequencing was carried out using whole blood. CDR3 sequence: CASSFGGAPHNEQFF. In nucleotides, the CDR3 is TGTGCCAGCAGCTTTGGTGGGGCCCCCCACAATGAGCAGTTCTTC.